The rows below give T cell receptor beta chains drawn from one sample of a study of neurological immune-mediated disorders. TCRdb called the 5' RACE reads again in MiXCR, with one record for every CDR3 protein. The table has about 80,000 distinct CDR3 sequences, about 9.7% seen once; the top ten hold 1.7%. Material: PBMCs. The receptor source for this set is a man aged 45-65 years in good health. Both conserved end residues are part of each CDR3. Fields, in order: J gene, V gene, CDR3 protein.

>TRBJ2-5|TRBV7-2
CASSFFQSQETQYF
>TRBJ2-1|TRBV7-7
CASSLAGGYEQFF
>TRBJ2-2|TRBV7-2
CASDETGTLNTGELFF
>TRBJ1-1|TRBV6-5
CASRTGTHTEAFF
>TRBJ1-2|TRBV7-2
CASSPGWGTHSGYTF
>TRBJ2-3|TRBV20-1
CSAWAGGTDTQYF
>TRBJ1-2|TRBV12-3/TRBV12-4
CASSLRTGELGYTF
>TRBJ2-5|TRBV5-1
CASSGNGGETQYF
>TRBJ1-4|TRBV5-1
CASSLGQGGNEKLFF
>TRBJ2-5|TRBV7-2
CASSFGGGRVETQYF
>TRBJ2-4|TRBV20-1
CSATGTDIQYF
>TRBJ2-7|TRBV7-2
CASHRQGPTYEQYF
>TRBJ2-3|TRBV5-1
CASSQGGGLTDTQYF
>TRBJ2-1|TRBV11-2
CASSLNSGEYNEQFF
>TRBJ2-5|TRBV10-3
CASGTGGTETQYF
>TRBJ2-5|TRBV20-1
CSARRLAGGAAAQETQYF
>TRBJ2-7|TRBV5-1
CASSLDRVTSYEQYF
>TRBJ2-2|TRBV5-1
CASSLGDREDTGELFF
>TRBJ1-1|TRBV5-1
CASSLDRDRWSEAFF
>TRBJ2-1|TRBV7-9
CASSLALRSGDEQFF
>TRBJ2-2|TRBV20-1
CSAPFVAGGPTGELFF
>TRBJ2-1|TRBV20-1
CSAEQLAGGRDEQFF
>TRBJ1-1|TRBV28
CASNIRTVNTEAFF
>TRBJ2-5|TRBV20-1
CSARGPGQGAWETQYF
>TRBJ2-1|TRBV5-1
CASSSRGAGNEQFF
>TRBJ2-1|TRBV14
CASSQDRRRAGGYNEQFF
>TRBJ2-5|TRBV7-2
CASSPVTVGETQYF
>TRBJ2-1|TRBV28
CASSFENNEQFF
>TRBJ1-2|TRBV6-5
CASSTDRVGYGYTF
>TRBJ2-7|TRBV12-3/TRBV12-4
CASRLGADLNEQYF
>TRBJ1-2|TRBV12-3/TRBV12-4
CASSLMSYGYTF
>TRBJ2-7|TRBV6-5
CASSSGTATYEQYF
>TRBJ2-7|TRBV6-5
CASSRTGREQYF
>TRBJ1-2|TRBV28
CASSSRGGGYGYTF
>TRBJ1-1|TRBV7-2
CASSLEGAGGTEAFF
>TRBJ1-1|TRBV12-3/TRBV12-4
CASSPGQGFMNTEAFF
>TRBJ1-1|TRBV11-2
CASSLPALPEAFF
>TRBJ2-7|TRBV27
CASSSSGRAVIEQYF
>TRBJ2-5|TRBV21-1
CASSMGARETQYF
>TRBJ2-7|TRBV7-8
CASSLGRTSYEQYF
>TRBJ1-3|TRBV20-1
CSAQKGSGNTIYF
>TRBJ2-2|TRBV28
CASTYPGLSTGELFF
>TRBJ1-1|TRBV3-1
CASSRASPMNTEAFF
>TRBJ1-1|TRBV20-1
CSARRTENTEAFF
>TRBJ2-7|TRBV29-1
CSVTTSGSSYEQYF
>TRBJ2-1|TRBV4-1
CASSQEASGTTQQFF
>TRBJ2-2|TRBV9
CASSLTSGVTGELFF
>TRBJ2-1|TRBV7-3
CASSLRQGSYNEQFF